A single sample is the source of the 25 T cell receptor beta chains below, sequenced in a study of type 1 and type 2 diabetes patients. Amplification started from genomic DNA. Amplification of the beta chain CDR3 used 30 forward and 13 reverse multiplex primers. From the multiplex PCR reads, TCRdb called clonotypes with MiXCR, one entry per CDR3 protein. This sample has about 270,000 distinct CDR3 sequences; around 47% occur once, and the top ten carry 12% to 15%. The sample consisted of peripheral blood mononuclear cells (PBMCs). Receptors originate from a young man with type 2 diabetes.

The chain links TRBV7-9 to TRBJ1-1; 8 bases fit TRBD1. V was clipped by 4 bases and J by 5 bases; unmatched bases: 6. The CDR3 spans 14 residues. Germline-derived CDR1 and CDR2 are SEHNR and FQNEAQ (reference sequence). DNA of the CDR3: TGTGCCAGCAGCTATCCGGGACAGGAGACTGAAGCTTTCTTT. Translated: CASSYPGQETEAFF.

This clonotype was picked up a small number of times. The rearrangement uses TRBV14 and TRBJ1-3, with D possibly being TRBD1 (6 bases). V was trimmed by 1 base and J by 8 bases, leaving 30 bases between them. The germline V gene has CDR1 SGHDN and CDR2 FVKESK. The CDR3 is made up of 20 amino acids. DNA of the CDR3: TGTGCCAGCAGCCAAGCTAAGCCAGGGGACGGCGGTGTGAGGTGGGACACCATATATTTT. This gives the protein CASSQAKPGDGGVRWDTIYF.

This rearrangement joins TRBV2 to TRBJ1-3; D is perhaps TRBD1 (5 bases). The V gene lost 1 base and the J gene lost 4 bases, with 11 bases spanning the gap. The CDR3 has 15 amino acids. Per the germline V gene, CDR1 is SNHLY and CDR2 is FYNNEI. This CDR3 reads CASSEEEGSGNTIYF. CDR3 sequence (DNA): TGTGCCAGCAGTGAAGAGGAGGGGTCGGGAAACACCATATATTTT.

This chain joins TRBV14 and TRBJ2-3; D gene unclear. This CDR3 has 15 amino acids. Between the trimmed V and J ends, which lost 4 bases and 2 bases, there was a span of 13 bases. The germline V gene has CDR1 SGHDN and CDR2 FVKESK. CDR3 nucleotide sequence: TGTGCCAGCAGCCTTAGACCCGCCATCACAGATACGCAGTATTTT. Translating it yields CASSLRPAITDTQYF.

DNA of the CDR3: TGTGCCAGCAGCTTAGACCCATCCTACAATGAGCAGTTCTTC. It yields the protein CASSLDPSYNEQFF. The chain uses TRBV7-3 and TRBJ2-1, with D hard to call. The germline V gene has CDR1 SGHTA and CDR2 FQGTGA. CDR3 length: 14 residues. With 2 bases removed from V and 1 base from J, the gap between germline ends came to 6 bases.

This clonotype was observed a handful of times. The genes are TRBV18 and TRBJ1-2; 9 bases map to TRBD1. The CDR3 is made up of 17 amino acids. Per germline, CDR1 KGHSH and CDR2 LQKENI. After removal of 4 bases from V and 3 bases from J, the junction contained 12 bases not matched to a gene. The CDR3 loop reads CASSLRTGVESDYGYTF. CDR3 in DNA: TGTGCCAGCTCACTTCGGACAGGGGTCGAATCCGACTATGGCTACACCTTC.

The chain carries TRBV2 and TRBJ2-7, with D uncertain. The J call may be faulty, since TRBJ2-5 better matches the DNA end. Germline CDR1 SNHLY, CDR2 FYNNEI. The CDR3 is made up of 15 amino acids. The DNA of the CDR3 is TGTGCCAGCACCCCCGGTGGTCTTAGCACGGAGACCCAGTACTTC. It encodes CASTPGGLSTETQYF.

This sequence joins TRBV6-6 and TRBJ2-6, with D perhaps being TRBD1 or TRBD2 (5 bases each). The CDR3 extends over 19 amino acids. V gave up 5 bases and J gave up 0 bases, with 20 bases separating them. Germline loops: CDR1 MNHNY, CDR2 SVGAGI (reference sequence). The CDR3, as DNA: TGTGCCAGCAGTACCGGGACGGAAGGAAAGAGCTCTGGGGCCAACGTCCTGACTTTC. It yields the protein CASSTGTEGKSSGANVLTF.

This clonotype turned up a few times. This chain connects TRBV7-8 to TRBJ2-2; D unresolved. This CDR3 has 15 amino acids. Germline assignment: CDR1 SGHVS and CDR2 FQNEAQ. V was shortened by 1 base and J by 5 bases, with 11 bases between the two germline ends. The chain's CDR3 is CASSLGQVLTGELFF. The DNA for the CDR3 is TGTGCCAGCAGCTTAGGTCAGGTGTTGACCGGGGAGCTGTTTTTT.

This clonotype was observed a few times. CDR3: CASSATPGTGNTIYF. In nucleotides, the CDR3 is TGTGCCAGCAGCGCCACCCCGGGGACTGGAAACACCATATATTTT. The J gene is TRBJ1-3, the V gene TRBV7-6; D remains unclear. The CDR3 runs 15 residues. V lost 5 bases, J lost 2 bases, and 13 bases lay in between. The germline V gene has CDR1 SGHVS and CDR2 FNYEAQ.

Only a few counts were recorded for this clonotype. The chain is built from TRBV19 and TRBJ2-6; D is undetermined. Germline V lookup: CDR1 LNHDA, CDR2 SQIVND (reference sequence). Trimming removed 6 bases from V and 0 bases from J, with 24 bases in between. The CDR3 contains 20 residues. As DNA, the CDR3 is TGTGCCAGTAGGAACCGATATCGCCCTGGCCGTAACTCTGGGGCCAACGTCCTGACTTTC. It is translated as CASRNRYRPGRNSGANVLTF. The whole variable domain, filled in from reference TRBV19 and TRBJ2-6, reads DGGITQSPKYLFRKEGQNVTLSCEQNLNHDAMYWYRQDPGQGLRLIYYSQIVNDFQKGDIAEGYSVSREKKESFPLTVTSAQKNPTAFYLCASRNRYRPGRNSGANVLTFGAGSRLTVL.

V is TRBV2 and J is TRBJ2-2; D is perhaps TRBD2 (6 bases). In germline, CDR1 is SNHLY, CDR2 FYNNEI. The CDR3 is made up of 16 amino acids. V lost 5 bases and J lost 1, with 14 bases in between. CDR3 sequence reads: CASSLPGLGNTGELFF. CDR3 bases: TGTGCCAGCAGTCTCCCGGGACTGGGGAACACCGGGGAGCTGTTTTTT.

The chain combines TRBV4-2 with TRBJ2-1; 9 bases match TRBD1. Germline assignment: CDR1 LGHNA and CDR2 YNFKEQ. CDR3 size: 15 residues. V gave up 5 bases and J gave up 9 bases; unmatched junction bases: 11. CDR3 amino acids: CASSLQGQGRGEQFF. The CDR3 bases are TGTGCCAGCAGCTTACAGGGACAGGGACGTGGTGAGCAGTTCTTC.

This clonotype was recorded at least ten times. CDR3 coding DNA: TGTGCCAGCAGCTCAGGGACAGGGTTCTTTAGCAATCAGCCCCAGCATTTT. Translating it yields CASSSGTGFFSNQPQHF. The chain employs TRBV7-8 and TRBJ1-5; 9 bases fit TRBD1. CDR3 length: 17 amino acids. The junction had 7 bases not matched to a gene; V was cut back by 4 bases and J by 0 bases. CDR1 is SGHVS, CDR2 FQNEAQ, per germline.

Regarding this clonotype: A read error may explain this, as a much larger clone is one base away. The V gene is TRBV15, the J gene TRBJ1-1, with no clear D. V was pared by 10 bases and J by 4 bases, with 22 bases between. Germline CDR1 is LNHNV and CDR2 is YYDKDF (reference sequence). The CDR3 totals 15 residues. This chain's CDR3 is CAIRAREQMSTEAFF. CDR3 DNA sequence: TGTGCCATCCGGGCAAGGGAACAAATGAGCACTGAAGCTTTCTTT.

J is TRBJ2-3 and V is TRBV7-3; D is unclear. CDR3 size: 13 residues. The germline gives CDR1 SGHTA, CDR2 FQGTGA. Trimming took off 4 bases at V and 4 bases at J, with 9 bases between the two ends. The CDR3 DNA sequence: TGTGCCAGCAGCTACATCCAGTCAGATACGCAGTATTTT. Translated: CASSYIQSDTQYF.

The gene calls are TRBV7-2 and TRBJ2-5, with D possibly being TRBD2 (5 bases). The CDR3 length is 16 residues. Germline lookup yields CDR1 SGHTA and CDR2 FQGNSA. V was pared by 3 bases and J by 4 bases, with 18 bases between. CDR3 protein: CASSLAPGSVRETQYF. The CDR3 bases are TGTGCCAGCAGCTTGGCACCGGGATCCGTGAGAGAGACCCAGTACTTC.

This clonotype has just a few counts. The chain uses TRBV20-1 and TRBJ1-2; 10 bases are a match to TRBD1. CDR3 length: 14 amino acids. The V and J ends lost 5 bases and 4 bases, in that order; junction bases with no gene match: 7. Germline CDR1 and CDR2: DFQATT and SNEGSKA (reference sequence). This chain's CDR3 is CSAGRDRGIYGYTF. Here the CDR3 DNA reads TGCAGTGCTGGACGGGACAGGGGTATCTATGGCTACACCTTC.

About this clonotype: This may stem from a read error, because a much larger clone lies one nucleotide away. J is TRBJ2-2 and V is TRBV4-3; either TRBD1 or TRBD2 may supply D (5 bases each). Germline lookup yields CDR1 LGHNA and CDR2 YSLEER. The CDR3 totals 15 residues. The CDR3 sequence is CASSQSQGTTGELLF. Here the CDR3 DNA reads TGCGCCAGCAGCCAATCGCAGGGTACGACCGGGGAGCTGCTTTTT.

This clonotype has more than one count but fewer than ten. This sequence joins TRBV30 and TRBJ2-2; 9 positions match TRBD2. The CDR3 covers 15 residues. V lost 0 bases and J lost 6; bases outside the gene matches: 5. CDR1 and CDR2 from the germline V gene are GTSNPN and SVGIG (reference sequence). CDR3 DNA: TGTGCCTGGAGTGTAATAGAGCGGGAGGCCGGGGAGCTGTTTTTT. This codes for CAWSVIEREAGELFF.

The rearrangement links TRBV12-3 or TRBV12-4 to TRBJ2-4; the match to TRBD1 covers 11 bases. The junction had 10 bases not matched to a gene; V was cut back by 5 bases and J by 13 bases. The CDR3 is 14 amino acids. In DNA, the CDR3 is TGTGCCAGCAGTCTTGGACAGGGGGCTCCAAGCCAGTACTTC. This codes for CASSLGQGAPSQYF.

This clonotype has ten or more counts. The chain combines TRBV15 with TRBJ2-2, with unresolved D. CDR3 length: 13 residues. The V and J ends lost 2 bases and 6 bases respectively, with 7 bases between them. Germline CDR1 is LNHNV and CDR2 is YYDKDF (reference sequence). Here the CDR3 reads CATSRTTPGELFF. Here the CDR3 DNA reads TGTGCCACCAGCAGAACGACACCCGGGGAGCTGTTTTTT.

V gene TRBV5-1 combines with J gene TRBJ1-2; D might be TRBD1 (5 bases). Germline CDR1 and CDR2: SGHRS and YFSETQ. This CDR3 has 11 residues. V was pared by 5 bases and J by 8 bases, with 10 bases between. CDR3 DNA sequence: TGCGCCAGCAGGGGGGTTCGAGGCTACACCTTC. It translates to CASRGVRGYTF.

V usage is TRBV9 and J usage is TRBJ2-7, with TRBD2 as a possible D gene (7 bases). The germline V gene has CDR1 SGDLS and CDR2 YYNGEE. Trimming removed 0 bases at V and 0 bases at J, with 10 bases between. The CDR3 runs 15 residues. As DNA, the CDR3 is TGTGCCAGCAGCGTAGAAGGGGGGGACTCCTACGAGCAGTACTTC. This codes for CASSVEGGDSYEQYF.

The chain couples TRBV5-1 to TRBJ2-1, with 9 bases lining up with TRBD2. This CDR3 has 21 amino acids. Germline V gene lookup returns CDR1 SGHRS and CDR2 YFSETQ. With 0 bases clipped from V and 6 bases from J, the junction kept 22 bases outside the gene matches. DNA for the CDR3: TGCGCCAGCAGCTTGGCCTGGGGGGTAGCGGGAGATCTCAGCCCTCTCAATGAGCAGTTCTTC. Translation: CASSLAWGVAGDLSPLNEQFF.